This entry is about one T cell receptor beta chain. This sample stems from a study of blood T cell repertoires in COVID-19. Here immunoSEQ multiplex PCR was the method, and the copy in TCRdb shows in-frame clones only, minus some. The profile shows under 250,000 clones, about four fifths of them singletons. This CDR3 comprises 15 residues. J was trimmed by 9 bases and V by 4 bases; bases with no gene match: 5. Germline values: CDR1 SGDLS, CDR2 YYNGEE. V is TRBV9 and J is TRBJ2-1; 15 bases agree with TRBD2. The sequence was obtained from a woman in her fifties or sixties with acute or convalescent COVID-19. What was sequenced was peripheral blood. CDR3: CASSPQGLAGGEQFF. DNA for the CDR3: TGTGCCAGCAGCCCCCAGGGACTAGCGGGAGGTGAGCAGTTCTTC.